This record covers a single T cell receptor (beta chain). The antigen is not known. The sample originates from a study of cytomegalovirus exposure and HLA in healthy donors. Study results and limitations: Reportedly, fewer N-insertions than the approximately 690-donor mean appeared in an Asian-associated ancestry cluster in a later analysis. When a later analysis compared HLA-associated TCR beta chains with equally common others, the HLA-associated chains turned out to be more clonally expanded and to have lower generation probabilities. Segments of the TCR beta V type were, in most cases, productive about 87% or about 30% of the time in an earlier analysis.

The PCR was carried out with 60 Vbeta primers and 13 Jbeta primers. Generated by immunoSEQ multiplex PCR, the TCRdb table keeps only in-frame clones and is missing some. The sample has roughly 140,000 clones, 80% seen once; the top ten hold roughly 4.5%. This CDR3 has 14 amino acids. J lost 7 bases, V lost 8 bases, and 9 bases had no gene match. Germline V gives CDR1 MGHDK, CDR2 SYGVNS. The sequenced sample was PBMCs. The chain recombines TRBV25-1 with TRBJ1-3; TRBD1 matches 9 bases. This clonotype was sampled from a middle-aged man in good health and CMV-seronegative. DNA for the CDR3: TGTGCCAGCGGACTTGGGACAGGGCGGAACACCATATATTTT. Amino acids: CASGLGTGRNTIYF.